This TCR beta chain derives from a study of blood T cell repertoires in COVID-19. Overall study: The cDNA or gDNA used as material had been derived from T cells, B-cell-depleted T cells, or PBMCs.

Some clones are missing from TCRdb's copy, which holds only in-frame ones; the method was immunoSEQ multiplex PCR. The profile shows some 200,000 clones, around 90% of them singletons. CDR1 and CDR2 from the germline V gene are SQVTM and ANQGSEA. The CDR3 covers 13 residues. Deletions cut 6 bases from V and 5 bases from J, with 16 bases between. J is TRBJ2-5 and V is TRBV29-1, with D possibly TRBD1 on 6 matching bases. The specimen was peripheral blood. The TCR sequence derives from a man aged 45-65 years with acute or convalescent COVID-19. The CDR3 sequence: CSVYPTGLETQYF. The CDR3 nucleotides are TGCAGCGTATACCCAACAGGGTTGGAGACCCAGTACTTC.